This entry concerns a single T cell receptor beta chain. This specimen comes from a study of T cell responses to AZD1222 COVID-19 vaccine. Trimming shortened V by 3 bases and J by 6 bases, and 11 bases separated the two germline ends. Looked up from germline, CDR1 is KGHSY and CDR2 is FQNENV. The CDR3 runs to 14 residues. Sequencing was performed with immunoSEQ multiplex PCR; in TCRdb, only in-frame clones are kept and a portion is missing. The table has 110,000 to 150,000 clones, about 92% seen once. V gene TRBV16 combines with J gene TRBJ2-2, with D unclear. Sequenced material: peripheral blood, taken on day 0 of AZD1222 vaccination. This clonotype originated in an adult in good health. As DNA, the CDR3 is TGTGCCAGCAGCCATTGGAGAGCTCCCGGGGAGCTGTTTTTT. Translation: CASSHWRAPGELFF.